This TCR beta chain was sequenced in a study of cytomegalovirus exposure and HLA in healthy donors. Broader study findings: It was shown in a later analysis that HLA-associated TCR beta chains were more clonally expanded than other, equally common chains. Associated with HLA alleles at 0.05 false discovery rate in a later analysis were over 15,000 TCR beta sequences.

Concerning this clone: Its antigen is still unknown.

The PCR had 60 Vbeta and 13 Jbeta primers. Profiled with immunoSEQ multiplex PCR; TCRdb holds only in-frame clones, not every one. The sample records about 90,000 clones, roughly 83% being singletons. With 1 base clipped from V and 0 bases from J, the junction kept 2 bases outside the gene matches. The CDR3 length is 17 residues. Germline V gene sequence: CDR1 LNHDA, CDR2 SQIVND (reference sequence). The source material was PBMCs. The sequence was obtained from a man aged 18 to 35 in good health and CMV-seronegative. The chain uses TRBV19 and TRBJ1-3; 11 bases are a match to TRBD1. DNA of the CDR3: TGTGCCAGTAGTATAGCCGGGACAGGGGGCTCTGGAAACACCATATATTTT. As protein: CASSIAGTGGSGNTIYF.